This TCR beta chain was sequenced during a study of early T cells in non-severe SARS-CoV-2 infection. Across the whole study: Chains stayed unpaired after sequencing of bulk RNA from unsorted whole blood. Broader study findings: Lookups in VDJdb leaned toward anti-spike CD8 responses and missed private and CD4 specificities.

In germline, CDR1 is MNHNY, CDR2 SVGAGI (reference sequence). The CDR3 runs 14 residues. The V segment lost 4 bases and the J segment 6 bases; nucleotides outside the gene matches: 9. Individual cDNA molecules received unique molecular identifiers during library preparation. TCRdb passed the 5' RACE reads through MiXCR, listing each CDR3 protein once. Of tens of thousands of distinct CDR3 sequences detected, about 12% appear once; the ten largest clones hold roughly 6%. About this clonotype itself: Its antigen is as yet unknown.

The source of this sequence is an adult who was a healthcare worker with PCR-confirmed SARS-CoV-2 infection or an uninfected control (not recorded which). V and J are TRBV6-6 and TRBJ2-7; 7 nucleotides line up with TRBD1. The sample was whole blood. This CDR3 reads CASSSLGDRGEQYF. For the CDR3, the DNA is TGTGCCAGCAGTTCGCTCGGGGACAGAGGCGAGCAGTACTTC.